A single sample gave rise to the 19 T cell receptor beta chains below, sequenced in a study of shared clonotypes between healthy human individuals. As defined, naive CD8 cells were CD45RO-negative and positively selected for CCR7, with terminally differentiated effector memory CD45RA+ cells excluded. TCRdb's table, derived via immunoSEQ multiplex PCR, lists solely in-frame clones and lacks some. The sample shows about 580,000 clones, roughly 98% of them seen only once. The sample consisted of naive CD8+ T cells sorted from blood. The receptors stem from a man aged 30 to 45 in good health.

This chain links TRBV13 with TRBJ2-1; 16 nucleotides align to TRBD2. CDR1 and CDR2 from the germline V gene are PRHDT and FYEKMQ (reference sequence). The CDR3 extends over 16 amino acids. V shed 6 bases and J 6 bases; nucleotides not matched to a gene: 5. The CDR3 region is CASSSGLAGGSNEQFF. CDR3 nucleotide sequence: TGTGCCAGCAGTTCGGGACTAGCGGGAGGGAGCAATGAGCAGTTCTTC.

The J gene is TRBJ1-2, the V gene TRBV2; no reliable D call. CDR1 and CDR2 (germline): SNHLY, FYNNEI. V gave up 6 bases and J gave up 3 bases, with 11 bases separating them. The CDR3 has 13 amino acids. CDR3 in DNA: TGTGCCAGCAGCGACCTCCTAGACTATGGCTACACCTTC. This translates into CASSDLLDYGYTF.

The DNA for the CDR3 is TGTGCCAGCAGTGAAGGGGACTTATTCGAGGGCTACTCCTACGAGCAGTACTTC. Its translation is CASSEGDLFEGYSYEQYF. This chain uses TRBV2 with TRBJ2-7; D may be TRBD2 (6 bases). Germline CDR1 and CDR2: SNHLY and FYNNEI. This CDR3 is built from 18 residues. Trimming took 1 base from V and 0 from J, leaving 19 bases between them.

Comment on this clone: At one of its ends the junction is not consistent with the germline gene, which may arise from a read error. The identical CDR3 is also encoded by other nucleotide sequences in the sample. CDR3 sequence (DNA): TGCGCCAGCAGCCCGACTGGGGGTGGCTCCTACGAGCAATACTTC. Amino acid sequence: CASSPTGGGSYEQYF. The chain carries TRBV4-3 and TRBJ2-7, with D possibly called TRBD1 or TRBD2 (5 bases each). From germline, CDR1 is LGHNA and CDR2 YSLEER. The CDR3 length is 15 residues.

The chain carries TRBV19 and TRBJ2-7, with D hard to call. This CDR3 is built from 13 residues. V was cut by 1 base and J by 3 bases, with 7 bases left in between. Germline-derived CDR1 and CDR2 are LNHDA and SQIVND (reference sequence). The CDR3 coding sequence is TGTGCCAGTAGTATAGTGGCAGGCTACGAGCAGTACTTC. This codes for CASSIVAGYEQYF.

CDR3 protein: CASSFFVGSNTEAFF. CDR3 nucleotides: TGTGCCAGCAGTTTTTTCGTTGGGTCGAACACTGAAGCTTTCTTT. The gene calls are TRBV28 and TRBJ1-1; the D is unclear. Germline loops: CDR1 MDHEN, CDR2 SYDVKM. The CDR3 totals 15 residues. Trimming took 3 bases from V and 1 from J, leaving 12 bases between them. Based on the CDR3 plus reference TRBV28 and TRBJ1-1, the full variable domain is DVKVTQSSRYLVKRTGEKVFLECVQDMDHENMFWYRQDPGLGLRLIYFSYDVKMKEKGDIPEGYSVSREKKERFSLILESASTNQTSMYLCASSFFVGSNTEAFFGQGTRLTVV.

The genes are TRBV27 and TRBJ2-3; a possible D gene is TRBD2 (6 bases). CDR1 is MNHEY, CDR2 SMNVEV, per germline (reference sequence). V dropped 6 bases and J dropped 1 base, with 14 bases sitting between them. The CDR3 is made up of 15 amino acids. The CDR3 bases are TGTGCCAGCAGAGAACTAGCTTCTCGCACAGATACGCAGTATTTT. Its translation is CASRELASRTDTQYF.

The rearrangement joins TRBV5-1 to TRBJ1-1; TRBD1 might be the D (5 bases). CDR1 and CDR2 from the germline V gene are SGHRS and YFSETQ. The CDR3 totals 13 residues. V gave up 0 bases and J gave up 7 bases, with 10 bases separating them. The CDR3 DNA follows: TGCGCCAGCAGCTTGGTTGTGGGGCGTGAAGCTTTCTTT. This sequence encodes CASSLVVGREAFF. Full variable domain (missing parts from reference TRBV5-1 and TRBJ1-1): KAGVTQTPRYLIKTRGQQVTLSCSPISGHRSVSWYQQTPGQGLQFLFEYFSETQRNKGNFPGRFSGRQFSNSRSEMNVSTLELGDSALYLCASSLVVGREAFFGQGTRLTVV.

This sequence joins TRBV14 and TRBJ2-7; 7 nucleotides align to TRBD2. Germline V gene lookup returns CDR1 SGHDN and CDR2 FVKESK. The V and J ends lost 3 bases and 3 bases, in that order; junction bases with no gene match: 2. The CDR3 contains 13 residues. The CDR3 loop is CASSQAGVYEQYF. DNA for the CDR3: TGTGCCAGCAGCCAGGCGGGAGTCTACGAGCAGTACTTC.

The chain recombines TRBV27 with TRBJ2-7; D possibly corresponds to TRBD1 (5 bases). Germline V gene data show CDR1 as MNHEY and CDR2 as SMNVEV (reference sequence). This CDR3 is 14 amino acids long. The ends were cut back, 0 bases at V and 3 bases at J, with 9 bases in the middle. The CDR3 nucleotides read TGTGCCAGCAGTTTATCTCAGGGCAGCTACGAGCAGTACTTC. Translation: CASSLSQGSYEQYF.

V and J are TRBV6-5 and TRBJ2-7, with 8 nucleotides matching TRBD2. The CDR3 sequence is 15 residues long. Trimming at V came to 2 bases and at J to 5 bases, leaving 8 bases not matched to a gene. Germline CDR1 and CDR2: MNHEY and SVGAGI. CDR3 sequence: CASSYRWTSQDEQYF. CDR3 in DNA: TGTGCCAGCAGTTACCGATGGACTAGCCAGGACGAGCAGTACTTC.

The chain combines TRBV5-1 with TRBJ2-3; 10 nucleotides match TRBD2. Germline loops: CDR1 SGHRS, CDR2 YFSETQ. The CDR3 has 16 residues. The V segment lost 1 base and the J segment 4 bases; nucleotides outside the gene matches: 6. The CDR3 reads CASSLSLAGVADTQYF. The CDR3 nucleotides are TGCGCCAGCAGCTTGTCCCTAGCGGGAGTTGCAGATACGCAGTATTTT.

The V call is TRBV5-1, the J call TRBJ2-3, with TRBD1 matching 9 bases. The germline gives CDR1 SGHRS, CDR2 YFSETQ. CDR3 length equals 17 residues. J lost 3 bases, V lost 0 bases, and 8 bases had no gene match. The CDR3 nucleotides read TGCGCCAGCAGCTTGGCCGTCGGGACAGGGTCAACAGATACGCAGTATTTT. Protein: CASSLAVGTGSTDTQYF.

The gene calls are TRBV27 and TRBJ2-7; 7 bases fit TRBD2. Germline lookup yields CDR1 MNHEY and CDR2 SMNVEV (reference sequence). V lost 5 bases to trimming and J lost 4 bases; unmatched junction nucleotides: 8. The CDR3 runs 14 residues. The CDR3 DNA sequence: TGTGCCAGCAGTCCCCGGGAGGCTGGGTACGAGCAGTACTTC. Its translation: CASSPREAGYEQYF.

This clone was observed once. This chain links TRBV11-2 with TRBJ1-5, with 7 bases fitting TRBD1. The CDR3 spans 15 residues. J gave up 6 bases and V 5 bases, and 10 bases lay outside the gene matches. Per the germline V gene, CDR1 is SGHAT and CDR2 is FQNNGV. This CDR3 reads CASSRTAHRGQPQHF. The CDR3 coding sequence is TGTGCCAGCAGCCGAACTGCCCACAGGGGTCAGCCCCAGCATTTT.

This CDR3 is CASSGSGRARDNEQFF. CDR3 coding DNA: TGTGCCAGCAGCGGTAGCGGGAGGGCCCGAGACAATGAGCAGTTCTTC. The genes are TRBV9 and TRBJ2-1; 11 bases fit TRBD2. V lost 3 bases and J lost 5; bases outside the gene matches: 7. The CDR3 spans 16 residues. CDR1 is SGDLS, CDR2 YYNGEE, per germline. Complete variable domain (other parts from reference TRBV9 and TRBJ2-1): DSGVTQTPKHLITATGQRVTLRCSPRSGDLSVYWYQQSLDQGLQFLIQYYNGEERAKGNILERFSAQQFPDLHSELNLSSLELGDSALYFCASSGSGRARDNEQFFGPGTRLTVL.

The rearrangement joins TRBV19 to TRBJ1-5; D gene uncertain. V lost 1 base and J 0 bases, leaving 13 bases between the germline ends. The germline V gene has CDR1 LNHDA and CDR2 SQIVND (reference sequence). CDR3 size: 17 residues. The CDR3 region is CASSIGQSGYSNQPQHF. CDR3 DNA sequence: TGTGCCAGTAGTATAGGACAATCTGGTTATAGCAATCAGCCCCAGCATTTT.

This sequence joins TRBV29-1 and TRBJ2-7; D may be TRBD2 (6 bases). The V end was cut by 6 bases, the J end by 7 bases, with 10 bases between. The CDR3 is made up of 10 amino acids. Germline assignment: CDR1 SQVTM and CDR2 ANQGSEA. CDR3 region: CSVVGREQYF. CDR3 DNA sequence: TGCAGCGTGGTAGGGAGGGAGCAGTACTTC.

V gene TRBV5-5 combines with J gene TRBJ2-3, with 12 bases matching TRBD2. Germline CDR1 SGHKS, CDR2 YYEKEE (reference sequence). With 2 bases clipped from V and 5 bases from J, the junction kept 6 bases outside the gene matches. CDR3 length equals 16 residues. The CDR3 is CASSFRLAGAGDTQYF. CDR3 coding DNA: TGTGCCAGCAGCTTTCGACTAGCGGGAGCTGGAGATACGCAGTATTTT.